A few counts support the clone carrying this T cell receptor (beta chain). Germline CDR1 and CDR2: SQVTM and ANQGSEA. Between the trimmed V and J ends, which lost 2 bases and 0 bases, there was a span of 3 bases. The CDR3 extends over 12 amino acids. Researchers took RNA transcripts and amplified the TCR beta CDR3 regions from them. A set of HTBI primers served as the primers for a first-round RT-PCR of the TCR CDR3. MiXCR, run by TCRdb on the multiplex PCR reads, gives a single entry per CDR3 protein. The table shows a few hundred thousand distinct CDR3 sequences, with approximately 14% occurring only once. The data were obtained in a study of T cells in Graves' hyperthyroidism and ophthalmopathy.

The TCR was taken from a woman under 40 with Graves' hyperthyroidism. This chain joins TRBV29-1 and TRBJ2-3, with D hard to call. The sample was blood. In DNA form, the CDR3 reads TGCAGCGTTGAATTCAGCACAGATACGCAGTATTTT. Its protein is CSVEFSTDTQYF.